This TCR beta chain was identified during a study of T cell responses to AZD1222 COVID-19 vaccine. Clones were read by immunoSEQ multiplex PCR, and TCRdb kept only the in-frame ones, dropping some. Among 100,000 to 150,000 clones, 89% were seen once, and the ten largest hold approximately 4.2%. The CDR3 spans 16 residues. V dropped 5 bases and J dropped 3; count of bases not matched to a gene: 11. Germline loops: CDR1 MNHEY, CDR2 SMNVEV (reference sequence). In the case of this clone: As yet, its antigen is unknown.

Findings and caveats of the study: Among spike-specific TCRs, nearly half reportedly target unmutated variant regions.

The source is an adult in good health. The source was peripheral blood, collected on day 0 of AZD1222 vaccination. The chain uses TRBV27 and TRBJ2-7; 9 nucleotides match TRBD2. The CDR3 is CASSPETSGISYEQYF. The DNA of the CDR3 is TGTGCCAGCAGTCCCGAGACTAGCGGAATTAGCTACGAGCAGTACTTC.